This is a list of T cell receptor beta chains from one sample in a study of CXCR3-negative and CXCR3-positive naive CD8 T cells. Each CDR3 protein gets one entry in TCRdb, which reprocessed the 5' RACE reads and gives no DNA. Its clone listing holds about 9,600 distinct CDR3 sequences. Source material: naive CXCR3- CD8+ T cells from blood. The origin of the receptors is a human donor in good health. Some clones in this sample may be carry-over from other donors' samples. Both conserved end residues are part of each CDR3. Only some rows state a clone size, as once, few, many or a class for expanded clones.

CDR3 protein: CASSLALADEQFF
V gene: TRBV5-6
clone size: NA
J gene: TRBJ2-1

CDR3 protein: CSACSDSSDTQYF
V gene: TRBV29-1
clone size: NA
J gene: TRBJ2-3

CDR3 protein: CASSFADTQYF
V gene: TRBV11-3
clone size: medium-sized
J gene: TRBJ2-3

CDR3 protein: CASSQDWRDRSYGYTF
V gene: TRBV4-1
clone size: NA
J gene: TRBJ1-2

CDR3 protein: CASSSPENNEQFF
V gene: TRBV7-3
clone size: medium-sized
J gene: TRBJ2-1

CDR3 protein: CSAPTGASNEQFF
V gene: TRBV29-1
clone size: NA
J gene: TRBJ2-1

CDR3 protein: CASSYRTATGNQPQHF
V gene: TRBV6-6
clone size: NA
J gene: TRBJ1-5

CDR3 protein: CASSLAQGNQPQHF
V gene: TRBV12-3/TRBV12-4
clone size: NA
J gene: TRBJ1-5

CDR3 protein: CSARGLANEQFF
V gene: TRBV20-1
clone size: NA
J gene: TRBJ2-1

CDR3 protein: CASNRGTGGNEQYF
V gene: TRBV5-4
clone size: NA
J gene: TRBJ2-7

CDR3 protein: CASSLKPQREGLYEQYF
V gene: TRBV19
clone size: NA
J gene: TRBJ2-7

CDR3 protein: CASSFSGNSYNEQFF
V gene: TRBV5-1
clone size: NA
J gene: TRBJ2-1

CDR3 protein: CASSPHPPTETQYF
V gene: TRBV6-5
clone size: NA
J gene: TRBJ2-5

CDR3 protein: CASSLLSGRSYEQYF
V gene: TRBV5-1
clone size: NA
J gene: TRBJ2-7

CDR3 protein: CASSQEAAGGSYNEQFF
V gene: TRBV14
clone size: medium-sized
J gene: TRBJ2-1

CDR3 protein: CASSPGTGKNYDEQFF
V gene: TRBV7-9
clone size: NA
J gene: TRBJ2-1

CDR3 protein: CSVGRDHEQFF
V gene: TRBV29-1
clone size: medium-sized
J gene: TRBJ2-1

CDR3 protein: CSGNLAGGHINEDTQYF
V gene: TRBV29-1
clone size: NA
J gene: TRBJ2-3

CDR3 protein: CASSRGTEAFF
V gene: TRBV7-9
clone size: NA
J gene: TRBJ1-1

CDR3 protein: CASSSGTGVEAFF
V gene: TRBV7-2
clone size: NA
J gene: TRBJ1-1

CDR3 protein: CASRQGLAAYNEQFF
V gene: TRBV28
clone size: NA
J gene: TRBJ2-1

CDR3 protein: CASSEAEAAYYGYTF
V gene: TRBV6-1
clone size: medium-sized
J gene: TRBJ1-2

CDR3 protein: CSGLDYNEQFF
V gene: TRBV29-1
clone size: NA
J gene: TRBJ2-1

CDR3 protein: CASSPSTQQETQYF
V gene: TRBV27
clone size: NA
J gene: TRBJ2-5

CDR3 protein: CASTPIQVGNTEAFF
V gene: TRBV6-2/TRBV6-3
clone size: NA
J gene: TRBJ1-1

CDR3 protein: CASSLALARESEQFF
V gene: TRBV5-1
clone size: medium-sized
J gene: TRBJ2-1

CDR3 protein: CASSSPDSFSYNEQFF
V gene: TRBV7-3
clone size: medium-sized
J gene: TRBJ2-1

CDR3 protein: CSAPSSGNEQFF
V gene: TRBV20-1
clone size: NA
J gene: TRBJ2-1

CDR3 protein: CASSLGQGNTDTQYF
V gene: TRBV5-1
clone size: NA
J gene: TRBJ2-3

CDR3 protein: CASSLGPGQGAGGETQYF
V gene: TRBV5-1
clone size: medium-sized
J gene: TRBJ2-5

CDR3 protein: CASSLFGNTEAFF
V gene: TRBV7-8
clone size: NA
J gene: TRBJ1-1

CDR3 protein: CASSPLSGKVFF
V gene: TRBV7-6
clone size: NA
J gene: TRBJ2-1

CDR3 protein: CASSLAVETQYF
V gene: TRBV11-3
clone size: NA
J gene: TRBJ2-5

CDR3 protein: CASSRADGNEQFF
V gene: TRBV6-2/TRBV6-3
clone size: NA
J gene: TRBJ2-1

CDR3 protein: CASKILAGASDTQYF
V gene: TRBV27
clone size: medium-sized
J gene: TRBJ2-3

CDR3 protein: CASLLSGEADTEAFF
V gene: TRBV2
clone size: NA
J gene: TRBJ1-1

CDR3 protein: CASSLVTSGYNEQFF
V gene: TRBV11-3
clone size: medium-sized
J gene: TRBJ2-1

CDR3 protein: CSGGRQNTEAFF
V gene: TRBV20-1
clone size: NA
J gene: TRBJ1-1

CDR3 protein: CASSLAEGSGSSYNEQFF
V gene: TRBV7-6
clone size: medium-sized
J gene: TRBJ2-1

CDR3 protein: CASSSGNNEQFF
V gene: TRBV13
clone size: medium-sized
J gene: TRBJ2-1

CDR3 protein: CSARLSYEQYF
V gene: TRBV20-1
clone size: medium-sized
J gene: TRBJ2-7

CDR3 protein: CSVESGTVLPGAYQETQYF
V gene: TRBV29-1
clone size: NA
J gene: TRBJ2-5

CDR3 protein: CATSRDGGQGYEQYF
V gene: TRBV15
clone size: medium-sized
J gene: TRBJ2-7

CDR3 protein: CASSPQGLGDTQYF
V gene: TRBV7-2
clone size: NA
J gene: TRBJ2-3

CDR3 protein: CASSPHQSSGNTIYF
V gene: TRBV9
clone size: medium-sized
J gene: TRBJ1-3

CDR3 protein: CASSFPVSSSYNEQFF
V gene: TRBV28
clone size: medium-sized
J gene: TRBJ2-1

CDR3 protein: CSADRQGGTKNIQYF
V gene: TRBV20-1
clone size: medium-sized
J gene: TRBJ2-4